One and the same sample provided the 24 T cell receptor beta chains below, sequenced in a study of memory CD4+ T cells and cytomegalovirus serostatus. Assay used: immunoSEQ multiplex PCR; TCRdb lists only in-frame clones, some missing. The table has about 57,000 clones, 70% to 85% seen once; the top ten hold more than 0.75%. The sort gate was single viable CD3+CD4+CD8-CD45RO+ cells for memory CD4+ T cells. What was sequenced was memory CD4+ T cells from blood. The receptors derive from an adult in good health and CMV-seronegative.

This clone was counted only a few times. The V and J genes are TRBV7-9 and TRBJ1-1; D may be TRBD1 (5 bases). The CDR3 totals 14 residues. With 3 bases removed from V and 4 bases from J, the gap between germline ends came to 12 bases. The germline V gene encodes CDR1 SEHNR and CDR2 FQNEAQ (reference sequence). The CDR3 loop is CASSFTSGGTEAFF. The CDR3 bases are TGTGCCAGCAGCTTTACATCTGGGGGCACTGAAGCTTTCTTT.

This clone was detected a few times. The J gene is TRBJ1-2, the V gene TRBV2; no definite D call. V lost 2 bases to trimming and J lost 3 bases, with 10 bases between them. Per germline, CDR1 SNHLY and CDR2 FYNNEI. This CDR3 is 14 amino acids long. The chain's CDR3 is CASSEHRMHYGYTF. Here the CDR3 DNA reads TGTGCCAGCAGTGAACATCGGATGCACTATGGCTACACCTTC.

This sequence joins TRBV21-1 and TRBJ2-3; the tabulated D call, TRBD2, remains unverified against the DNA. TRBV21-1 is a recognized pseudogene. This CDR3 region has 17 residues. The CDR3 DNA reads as TGTGCCAGCAGCAAAGGTAGAGCCCGGGGGGGTACAGATACGCAGTATTTT. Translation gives CASSKGRARGGTDTQYF.

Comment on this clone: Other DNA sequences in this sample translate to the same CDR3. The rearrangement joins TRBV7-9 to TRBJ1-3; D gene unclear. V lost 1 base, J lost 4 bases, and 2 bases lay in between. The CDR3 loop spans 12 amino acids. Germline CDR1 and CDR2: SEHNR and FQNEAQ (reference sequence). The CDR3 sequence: CASSLVGNTIYF. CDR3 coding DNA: TGTGCCAGCAGCTTAGTCGGAAACACCATATATTTT.

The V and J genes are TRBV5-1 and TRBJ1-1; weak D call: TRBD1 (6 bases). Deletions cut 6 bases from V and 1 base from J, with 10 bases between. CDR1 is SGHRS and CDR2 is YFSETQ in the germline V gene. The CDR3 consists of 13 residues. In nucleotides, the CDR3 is TGCGCCAGCACTAGACAGGAGAACACTGAAGCTTTCTTT. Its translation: CASTRQENTEAFF. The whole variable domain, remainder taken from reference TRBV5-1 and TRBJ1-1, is KAGVTQTPRYLIKTRGQQVTLSCSPISGHRSVSWYQQTPGQGLQFLFEYFSETQRNKGNFPGRFSGRQFSNSRSEMNVSTLELGDSALYLCASTRQENTEAFFGQGTRLTVV.

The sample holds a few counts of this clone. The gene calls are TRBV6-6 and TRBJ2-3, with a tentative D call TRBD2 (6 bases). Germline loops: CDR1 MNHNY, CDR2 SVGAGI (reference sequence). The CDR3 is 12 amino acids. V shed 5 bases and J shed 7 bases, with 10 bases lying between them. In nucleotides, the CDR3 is TGTGCCAGCAGTCCGGGGGACTATACGCAGTATTTT. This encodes CASSPGDYTQYF.

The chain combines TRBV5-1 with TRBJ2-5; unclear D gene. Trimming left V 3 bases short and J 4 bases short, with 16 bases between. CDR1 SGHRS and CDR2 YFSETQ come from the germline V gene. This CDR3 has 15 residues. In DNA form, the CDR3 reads TGCGCCAGCAGCTGGTATCATGCGACCGGAGAGACCCAGTACTTC. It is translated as CASSWYHATGETQYF.

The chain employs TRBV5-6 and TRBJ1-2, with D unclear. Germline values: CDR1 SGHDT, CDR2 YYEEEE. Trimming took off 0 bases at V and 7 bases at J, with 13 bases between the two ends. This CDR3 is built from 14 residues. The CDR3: CASSLGQLGGGYTF. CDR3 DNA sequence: TGTGCCAGCAGCTTGGGGCAACTGGGTGGTGGCTACACCTTC.

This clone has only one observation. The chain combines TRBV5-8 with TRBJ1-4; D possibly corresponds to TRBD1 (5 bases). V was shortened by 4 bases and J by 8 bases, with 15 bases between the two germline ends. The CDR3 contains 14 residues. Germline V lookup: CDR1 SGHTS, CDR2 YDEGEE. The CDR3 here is CASSGGGTGEKLFF. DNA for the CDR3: TGTGCCAGCAGCGGGGGGGGAACGGGAGAAAAACTGTTTTTT.

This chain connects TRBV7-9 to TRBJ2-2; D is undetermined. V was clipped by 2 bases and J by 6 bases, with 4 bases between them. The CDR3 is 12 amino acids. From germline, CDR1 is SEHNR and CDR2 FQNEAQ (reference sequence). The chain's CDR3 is CASSLRAGELFF. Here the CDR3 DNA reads TGTGCCAGCAGCTTAAGGGCCGGGGAGCTGTTTTTT.

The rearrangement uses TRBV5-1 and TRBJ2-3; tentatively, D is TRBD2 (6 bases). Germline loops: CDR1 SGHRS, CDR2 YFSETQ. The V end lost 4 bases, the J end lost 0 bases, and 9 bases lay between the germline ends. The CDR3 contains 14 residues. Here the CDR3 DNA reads TGCGCCAGCAGCGGGAGGCGGAGCACAGATACGCAGTATTTT. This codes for CASSGRRSTDTQYF.

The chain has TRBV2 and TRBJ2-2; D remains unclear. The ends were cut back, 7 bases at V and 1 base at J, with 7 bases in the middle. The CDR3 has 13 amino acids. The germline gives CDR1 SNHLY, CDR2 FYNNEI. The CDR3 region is CASNPGNTGELFF. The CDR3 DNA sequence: TGTGCCAGCAATCCAGGGAACACCGGGGAGCTGTTTTTT. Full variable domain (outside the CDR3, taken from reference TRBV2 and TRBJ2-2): EPEVTQTPSHQVTQMGQEVILRCVPISNHLYFYWYRQILGQKVEFLVSFYNNEISEKSEIFDDQFSVERPDGSNFTLKIRSTKLEDSAMYFCASNPGNTGELFFGEGSRLTVL.

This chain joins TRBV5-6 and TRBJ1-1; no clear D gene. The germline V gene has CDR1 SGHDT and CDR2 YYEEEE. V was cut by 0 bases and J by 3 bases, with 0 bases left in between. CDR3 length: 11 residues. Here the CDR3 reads CASSLDTEAFF. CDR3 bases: TGTGCCAGCAGCTTGGACACTGAAGCTTTCTTT.

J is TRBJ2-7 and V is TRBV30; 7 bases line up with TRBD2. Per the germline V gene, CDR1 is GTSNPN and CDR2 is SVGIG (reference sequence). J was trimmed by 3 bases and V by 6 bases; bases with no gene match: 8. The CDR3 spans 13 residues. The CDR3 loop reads CACQPSGRYEQYF. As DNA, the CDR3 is TGTGCCTGCCAACCTAGCGGACGCTACGAGCAGTACTTC.

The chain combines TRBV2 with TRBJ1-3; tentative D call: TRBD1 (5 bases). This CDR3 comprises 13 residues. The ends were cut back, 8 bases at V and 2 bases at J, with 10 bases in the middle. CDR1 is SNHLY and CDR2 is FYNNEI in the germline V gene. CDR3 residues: CASARGTGNTIYF. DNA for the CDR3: TGTGCCAGCGCGAGGGGCACTGGAAACACCATATATTTT. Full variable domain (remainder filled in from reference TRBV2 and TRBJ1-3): EPEVTQTPSHQVTQMGQEVILRCVPISNHLYFYWYRQILGQKVEFLVSFYNNEISEKSEIFDDQFSVERPDGSNFTLKIRSTKLEDSAMYFCASARGTGNTIYFGEGSWLTVV.

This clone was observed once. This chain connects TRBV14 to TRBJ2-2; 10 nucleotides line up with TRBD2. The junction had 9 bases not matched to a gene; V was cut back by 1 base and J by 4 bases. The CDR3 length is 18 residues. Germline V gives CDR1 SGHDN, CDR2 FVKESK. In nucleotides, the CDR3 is TGTGCCAGCAGCCAAGCGCCAGGAGCGGGGGGGCGCACCGGGGAGCTGTTTTTT. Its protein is CASSQAPGAGGRTGELFF.

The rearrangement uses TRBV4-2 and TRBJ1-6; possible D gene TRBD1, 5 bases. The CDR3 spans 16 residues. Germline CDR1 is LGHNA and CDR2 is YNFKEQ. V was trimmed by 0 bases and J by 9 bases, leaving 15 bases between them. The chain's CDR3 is CASSQDSGVMASPLHF. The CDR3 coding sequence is TGTGCCAGCAGCCAAGATTCGGGGGTCATGGCTTCACCCCTCCACTTT.

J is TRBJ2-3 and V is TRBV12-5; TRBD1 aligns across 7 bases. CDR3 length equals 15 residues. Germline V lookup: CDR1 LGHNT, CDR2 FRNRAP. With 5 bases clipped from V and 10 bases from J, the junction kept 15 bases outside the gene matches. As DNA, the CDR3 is TGTGCTAGTGGTCCGCTGAGGACAGGTTTGCAGGCGCAGTATTTT. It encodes CASGPLRTGLQAQYF.

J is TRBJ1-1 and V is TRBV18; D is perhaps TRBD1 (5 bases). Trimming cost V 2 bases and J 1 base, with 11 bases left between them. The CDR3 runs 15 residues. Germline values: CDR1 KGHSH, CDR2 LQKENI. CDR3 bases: TGTGCCAGCTCACCAAGGGGCCCGGGGAACACTGAAGCTTTCTTT. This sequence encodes CASSPRGPGNTEAFF.

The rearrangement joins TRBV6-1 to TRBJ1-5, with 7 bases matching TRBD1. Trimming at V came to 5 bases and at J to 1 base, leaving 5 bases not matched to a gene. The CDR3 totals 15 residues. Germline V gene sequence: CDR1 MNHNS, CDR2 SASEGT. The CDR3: CASSFRDRSNQPQHF. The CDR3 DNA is TGTGCCAGCAGTTTTCGGGACAGAAGCAATCAGCCCCAGCATTTT.

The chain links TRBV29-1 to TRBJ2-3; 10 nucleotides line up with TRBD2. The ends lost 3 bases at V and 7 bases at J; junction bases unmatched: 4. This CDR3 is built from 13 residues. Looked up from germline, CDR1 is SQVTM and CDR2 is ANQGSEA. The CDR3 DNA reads TGCAGCGTTGAGCTAGCGGGAGCTTATACGCAGTATTTT. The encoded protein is CSVELAGAYTQYF.

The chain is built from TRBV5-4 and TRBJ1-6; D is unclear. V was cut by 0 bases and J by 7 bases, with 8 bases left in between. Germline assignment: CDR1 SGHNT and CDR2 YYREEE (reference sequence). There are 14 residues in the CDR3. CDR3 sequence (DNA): TGTGCCAGCAGCTTGGAGGTCCTAAATTCACCCCTCCACTTT. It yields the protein CASSLEVLNSPLHF.

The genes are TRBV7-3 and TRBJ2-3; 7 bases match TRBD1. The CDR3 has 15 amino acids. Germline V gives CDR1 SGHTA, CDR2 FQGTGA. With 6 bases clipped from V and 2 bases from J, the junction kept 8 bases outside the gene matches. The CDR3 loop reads CASRLSGQYTDTQYF. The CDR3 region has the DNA TGTGCCAGCAGATTATCGGGACAGTACACAGATACGCAGTATTTT.

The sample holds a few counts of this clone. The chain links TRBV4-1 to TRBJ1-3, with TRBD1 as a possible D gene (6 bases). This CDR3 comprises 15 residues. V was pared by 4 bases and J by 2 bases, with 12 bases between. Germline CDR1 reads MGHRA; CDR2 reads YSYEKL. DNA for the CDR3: TGCGCCAGCAGCCCGCGACAGGTAACTGGAAACACCATATATTTT. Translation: CASSPRQVTGNTIYF.